These T cell receptor beta chains were read from a single sample in a study of T cell changes during pregnancy in multiple sclerosis. Clones were read by immunoSEQ multiplex PCR, and TCRdb kept only the in-frame ones, dropping some. The sample records about 48,000 clones, about nine tenths being singletons. Sequencing was performed on CD4+ T cells from peripheral blood mononuclear cells, taken in the third trimester of pregnancy. The receptors come from a female donor with multiple sclerosis, enrolled in a pregnancy study. The CDR3 runs from the conserved cysteine through the conserved F or W. Fields, in order: J gene, clone size, V gene, D gene, CDR3 protein, CDR3 DNA. D genes are given only for firm matches. For some rows the clone size is stated as once, few or many, or as a class when expanded; others skip it.

J gene: TRBJ2-3; clone size: NA; V gene: TRBV9; D gene: TRBD2; CDR3 protein: CASSVSPGGGTDTQYF; CDR3 DNA: TGTGCCAGCAGCGTTTCCCCGGGGGGGGGCACAGATACGCAGTATTTT
J gene: TRBJ2-3; clone size: NA; V gene: TRBV27; D gene: TRBD2; CDR3 protein: CASSPRLAGADTQYF; CDR3 DNA: TGTGCCAGCAGTCCCAGACTAGCGGGTGCCGATACGCAGTATTTT
J gene: TRBJ2-7; clone size: NA; V gene: TRBV12-2; D gene: NA; CDR3 protein: CASRSVRGDFAYEQYF; CDR3 DNA: TGTGCAAGTCGCTCAGTTCGGGGTGACTTCGCCTACGAGCAGTACTTC
J gene: TRBJ2-7; clone size: NA; V gene: TRBV6-1; D gene: NA; CDR3 protein: CASRSQTESYEQYF; CDR3 DNA: TGTGCCAGCAGGTCCCAGACAGAGTCCTACGAGCAGTACTTC
J gene: TRBJ1-1; clone size: NA; V gene: TRBV29-1; D gene: NA; CDR3 protein: CSVPRTGFTEAFF; CDR3 DNA: TGCAGCGTCCCGAGGACTGGGTTCACTGAAGCTTTCTTT
J gene: TRBJ1-1; clone size: NA; V gene: TRBV6-1; D gene: NA; CDR3 protein: CASRATGLNTEAFF; CDR3 DNA: TGTGCCAGCAGAGCAACAGGATTGAACACTGAAGCTTTCTTT
J gene: TRBJ1-3; clone size: NA; V gene: TRBV10-3; D gene: NA; CDR3 protein: CAISGTAGNTIYF; CDR3 DNA: TGTGCCATCAGTGGGACAGCGGGAAACACCATATATTTT
J gene: TRBJ1-1; clone size: NA; V gene: TRBV5-5; D gene: TRBD1; CDR3 protein: CASSQTPLDRVFPEAFF; CDR3 DNA: TGTGCCAGCAGCCAAACCCCTCTGGACAGGGTATTTCCTGAAGCTTTCTTT
J gene: TRBJ1-1; clone size: NA; V gene: TRBV19; D gene: NA; CDR3 protein: CASIPRREGNTEAFF; CDR3 DNA: TGTGCCAGTATACCCCGAAGGGAGGGGAACACTGAAGCTTTCTTT
J gene: TRBJ1-2; clone size: NA; V gene: TRBV6-5; D gene: TRBD1; CDR3 protein: CASRPGTGIYGYTF; CDR3 DNA: TGTGCCAGCAGGCCCGGGACAGGGATCTATGGCTACACCTTC
J gene: TRBJ1-2; clone size: NA; V gene: TRBV6-5; D gene: NA; CDR3 protein: CASSYAGRNYGYTF; CDR3 DNA: TGTGCCAGCAGTTACGCGGGACGGAACTATGGCTACACCTTC
J gene: TRBJ2-2; clone size: NA; V gene: TRBV4-1; D gene: TRBD1; CDR3 protein: CASSQGTGGDTGELFF; CDR3 DNA: TGCGCCAGCAGCCAAGGGACAGGGGGAGACACCGGGGAGCTGTTTTTT
J gene: TRBJ2-7; clone size: few; V gene: TRBV25-1; D gene: TRBD2; CDR3 protein: CASSEYEFMAGDSYEQYF; CDR3 DNA: TGTGCCAGCAGTGAATATGAGTTTATGGCGGGGGACTCCTACGAGCAGTACTTC
J gene: TRBJ1-5; clone size: NA; V gene: TRBV5-6; D gene: TRBD1; CDR3 protein: CASSHGAGQGSHSNQPQHF; CDR3 DNA: TGTGCCAGCAGCCATGGGGCGGGACAGGGGAGTCATAGCAATCAGCCCCAGCATTTT
J gene: TRBJ1-2; clone size: once; V gene: TRBV7-9; D gene: NA; CDR3 protein: CASSSRPSGVAYGYTF; CDR3 DNA: TGTGCCAGCAGCTCCCGCCCTTCGGGGGTGGCCTATGGCTACACCTTC
J gene: TRBJ1-2; clone size: NA; V gene: TRBV4-1; D gene: TRBD1; CDR3 protein: CASSHTGGNGYTF; CDR3 DNA: TGCGCCAGCAGCCATACAGGGGGCAACGGCTACACCTTC
J gene: TRBJ1-1; clone size: NA; V gene: TRBV9; D gene: NA; CDR3 protein: CASSVGESANTEAFF; CDR3 DNA: TGTGCCAGCAGCGTAGGGGAGAGTGCGAACACTGAAGCTTTCTTT
J gene: TRBJ2-7; clone size: NA; V gene: TRBV21-1; D gene: NA; CDR3 protein: CASSKGDRGYEQYF; CDR3 DNA: TGTGCCAGCAGCAAGGGGGACAGGGGATACGAGCAGTACTTC
J gene: TRBJ2-2; clone size: NA; V gene: TRBV9; D gene: TRBD2; CDR3 protein: CASSVADGGAGALFF; CDR3 DNA: TGTGCCAGCAGCGTAGCTGACGGGGGGGCGGGGGCGCTGTTTTTT
J gene: TRBJ1-3; clone size: NA; V gene: TRBV18; D gene: NA; CDR3 protein: CASSPAERTIYF; CDR3 DNA: TGTGCCAGCTCACCAGCGGAGAGGACCATATATTTT